This entry lists 18 T cell receptor beta chains sequenced from one sample in a study of T cells after yellow fever vaccination. TCRdb re-called the 5' RACE reads with MiXCR, one entry per CDR3 protein. The table includes some 300,000 distinct CDR3 sequences, around 8.6% detected once. The sequenced sample was CD4+ T cells sorted from PBMCs, obtained 5 days after the yellow fever booster vaccination. These receptors were taken from a man younger than 35 who received the YFV17D yellow fever vaccine.

The chain employs TRBV5-1 and TRBJ1-1, with D possibly matching TRBD1 (6 bases). The CDR3 has 14 amino acids. Germline CDR1 reads SGHRS; CDR2 reads YFSETQ. The V gene lost 4 bases and the J gene lost 3 bases, with 13 bases spanning the gap. The CDR3 DNA sequence: TGCGCCAGCAGCCAATTCACAGGGCACACTGAAGCTTTCTTT. Protein: CASSQFTGHTEAFF.

This clonotype was detected only a few times. The CDR3 sequence is CASSLTGQGGTEAFF. CDR3 sequence (DNA): TGTGCCAGCAGCTTAACGGGACAGGGGGGAACTGAAGCTTTCTTT. J is TRBJ1-1 and V is TRBV5-5; 11 nucleotides align to TRBD1. The CDR3 extends over 15 amino acids. Trimming at V came to 2 bases and at J to 5 bases, leaving 5 bases not matched to a gene. Germline CDR1 and CDR2: SGHKS and YYEKEE (reference sequence).

V is TRBV7-2 and J is TRBJ2-3; TRBD1 agrees at 10 bases. The germline gives CDR1 SGHTA, CDR2 FQGNSA. The CDR3 loop spans 16 amino acids. V lost 5 bases, J lost 1 base, and 6 bases stayed unmatched. CDR3 residues: CASSRQGAPRTDTQYF. The CDR3 bases are TGTGCCAGCAGCCGACAGGGGGCGCCCCGCACAGATACGCAGTATTTT.

V gene TRBV6-2 or TRBV6-3 combines with J gene TRBJ1-1; D may be TRBD1 (5 bases). V shed 10 bases and J shed 3 bases, with 18 bases lying between them. Germline CDR1 and CDR2: MNHEY and SVGEGT. This CDR3 contains 14 residues. This CDR3 is CAIATRTSDTEAFF. The CDR3 region has the DNA TGTGCCATTGCCACCCGGACATCCGACACTGAAGCTTTCTTT.

The V gene is TRBV27, the J gene TRBJ1-1; the D is unclear. Germline V gene lookup returns CDR1 MNHEY and CDR2 SMNVEV (reference sequence). V was pared by 2 bases and J by 0 bases, with 13 bases between. The CDR3 consists of 16 residues. The CDR3 region has the DNA TGTGCCAGCAGTTTAAGGCTCACAAGTATGAACACTGAAGCTTTCTTT. Its translation: CASSLRLTSMNTEAFF.

V is TRBV6-5 and J is TRBJ1-2, with D possibly TRBD1 on 5 matching bases. The CDR3 is made up of 15 amino acids. From germline, CDR1 is MNHEY and CDR2 SVGAGI. V lost 3 bases to trimming and J lost 2 bases, with 13 bases between them. Here the CDR3 DNA reads TGTGCCAGCAGTTATTCGTTTTACAGGAACTATGGCTACACCTTC. It encodes CASSYSFYRNYGYTF.

This clonotype showed up many times. The rearrangement links TRBV12-3 or TRBV12-4 to TRBJ2-5; D ambiguous. The CDR3 spans 13 residues. V was clipped by 5 bases and J by 1 base, with 8 bases between them. In nucleotides, the CDR3 is TGTGCCAGCAGTCTTGGACCCCAAGAGACCCAGTACTTC. It encodes CASSLGPQETQYF.

This clonotype was counted a few times. CDR3 coding DNA: TGCAGTGTGGCAGGGGTTGGTGCCGGGGAGCTGTTTTTT. The encoded protein is CSVAGVGAGELFF. This rearrangement joins TRBV20-1 to TRBJ2-2; D perhaps matches TRBD1 (6 bases). Germline V gives CDR1 DFQATT, CDR2 SNEGSKA (reference sequence). This CDR3 is built from 13 residues. The V and J ends lost 7 bases and 6 bases respectively, with 15 bases between them.

The chain combines TRBV9 with TRBJ2-2; D possibly matches TRBD1 or TRBD2 (5 bases each). The germline V gene encodes CDR1 SGDLS and CDR2 YYNGEE. The V and J ends lost 0 bases and 5 bases respectively, with 8 bases between them. The CDR3 is 14 amino acids. CDR3 region: CASSVDWGTGELFF. The DNA for the CDR3 is TGTGCCAGCAGCGTAGATTGGGGGACCGGGGAGCTGTTTTTT.

In this sample, this clonotype turned up a few times. This chain connects TRBV20-1 to TRBJ1-2; D unresolved. V gave up 5 bases and J gave up 0 bases, with 4 bases separating them. Germline values: CDR1 DFQATT, CDR2 SNEGSKA (reference sequence). CDR3 length: 11 residues. CDR3 in DNA: TGCAGTGCTCAGCCTAACTATGGCTACACCTTC. Protein sequence: CSAQPNYGYTF.

This clonotype was observed many times. The CDR3 DNA follows: TGTGCCAGCAGCCCGCGGACAGCGAACACCGGGGAGCTGTTTTTT. Protein product: CASSPRTANTGELFF. This chain joins TRBV5-5 and TRBJ2-2; a weak D match, TRBD1 (6 bases). Trimming left V 4 bases short and J 0 bases short, with 10 bases between. This CDR3 is built from 15 residues. Germline values: CDR1 SGHKS, CDR2 YYEKEE (reference sequence).

V gene TRBV12-5 combines with J gene TRBJ2-3; D remains ambiguous. This CDR3 comprises 12 residues. Trimming shortened V by 5 bases and J by 2 bases, and 5 bases separated the two germline ends. The V gene's germline CDR1 is LGHNT and CDR2 FRNRAP. The CDR3 nucleotides are TGTGCTAGTGGTCGCTCCACAGATACGCAGTATTTT. This encodes CASGRSTDTQYF.

The sample holds many counts of this clonotype. The chain carries TRBV12-3 or TRBV12-4 and TRBJ2-5; TRBD1 or TRBD2 may be the D gene (5 bases each). This CDR3 spans 13 amino acids. V was pared by 8 bases and J by 7 bases, with 17 bases between. CDR3 sequence (DNA): TGTGCCAGCTCGGGACGGAGATTATCGACCCAGTACTTC. Translating it yields CASSGRRLSTQYF.

This clonotype came up a few times. This chain links TRBV20-1 with TRBJ2-5, with 14 bases lining up with TRBD2. Losses at the gene ends were 1 base for V and 3 bases for J; bases not matched to a gene: 1. Germline CDR1 is DFQATT and CDR2 is SNEGSKA (reference sequence). The CDR3 loop spans 15 amino acids. Written as DNA, the CDR3 is TGCAGTGCTAGAGGACTAGCGGGGGGGGAAGAGACCCAGTACTTC. Translation gives CSARGLAGGEETQYF.

As to this clonotype: One end of the junction does not line up with germline, which may come from a read error. The genes are TRBV7-2 and TRBJ1-1; TRBD1 is a possible D gene (6 bases). Germline CDR1 and CDR2: SGHTA and FQGNSA. The CDR3 consists of 14 residues. In nucleotides, the CDR3 is TGTGCCAGCAGCTTGACAGGTGTGAACGCTGAAGCTTTCTTT. Protein: CASSLTGVNAEAFF.

This clonotype has only a few counts. V usage is TRBV20-1 and J usage is TRBJ2-3; 9 bases map to TRBD2. V shed 3 bases, J shed 0 bases, and the junction held 10 bases outside the gene matches. Germline CDR1 reads DFQATT; CDR2 reads SNEGSKA (reference sequence). The CDR3 contains 17 residues. The CDR3 is CSASGAGGNPSTDTQYF. In DNA, the CDR3 is TGCAGTGCTAGTGGCGCGGGGGGGAATCCTAGCACAGATACGCAGTATTTT.

This chain uses TRBV6-1 with TRBJ2-6, with D unclear. CDR1 is MNHNS, CDR2 SASEGT, per germline. V was pared by 7 bases and J by 9 bases, with 13 bases between. The CDR3 consists of 13 residues. Here the CDR3 DNA reads TGTGCCAGCACCCGAAGGGAATTCAACGTCCTGACTTTC. This gives the protein CASTRREFNVLTF.

The chain couples TRBV7-9 to TRBJ2-7; 15 bases fit TRBD2. The germline gives CDR1 SEHNR, CDR2 FQNEAQ (reference sequence). The CDR3 has 15 residues. V trimming: 5 bases; J trimming: 6 bases; junction bases outside the gene matches: 5. The CDR3 DNA is TGTGCCAGCAGCCCGGGACTAGCGGGGGGCCTCGAGCAGTACGTC. Translation: CASSPGLAGGLEQYV.